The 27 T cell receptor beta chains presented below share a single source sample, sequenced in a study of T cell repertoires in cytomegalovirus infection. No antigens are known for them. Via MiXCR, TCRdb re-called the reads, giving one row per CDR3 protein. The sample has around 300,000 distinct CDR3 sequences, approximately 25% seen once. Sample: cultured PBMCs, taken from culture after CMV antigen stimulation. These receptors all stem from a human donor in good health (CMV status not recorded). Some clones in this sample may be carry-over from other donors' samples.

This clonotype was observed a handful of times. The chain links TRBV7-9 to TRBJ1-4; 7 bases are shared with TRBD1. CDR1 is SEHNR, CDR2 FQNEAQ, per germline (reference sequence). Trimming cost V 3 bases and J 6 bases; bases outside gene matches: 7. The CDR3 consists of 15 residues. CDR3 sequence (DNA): TGTGCCAGCAGCTTTTTACAGGGGTTGGATGAAAAACTGTTTTTT. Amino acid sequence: CASSFLQGLDEKLFF.

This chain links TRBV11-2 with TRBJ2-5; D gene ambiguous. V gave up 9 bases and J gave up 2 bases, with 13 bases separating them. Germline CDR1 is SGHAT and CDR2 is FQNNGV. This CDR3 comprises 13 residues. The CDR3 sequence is CASGQLNQETQYF. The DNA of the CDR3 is TGTGCCAGTGGGCAGTTAAATCAAGAGACCCAGTACTTC.

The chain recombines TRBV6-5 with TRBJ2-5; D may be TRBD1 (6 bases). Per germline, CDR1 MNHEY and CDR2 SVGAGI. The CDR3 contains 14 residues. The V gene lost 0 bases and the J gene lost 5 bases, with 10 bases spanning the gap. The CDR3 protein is CASSYSFRGETQYF. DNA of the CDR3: TGTGCCAGCAGTTACTCGTTTAGGGGGGAGACCCAGTACTTC.

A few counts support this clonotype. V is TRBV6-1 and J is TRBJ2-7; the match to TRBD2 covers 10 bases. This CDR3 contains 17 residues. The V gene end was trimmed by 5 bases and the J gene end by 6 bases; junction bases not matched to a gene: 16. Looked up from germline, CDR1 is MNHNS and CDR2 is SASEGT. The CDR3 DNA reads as TGTGCCAGCAGTACACGCCGTGGGACTAGCGCATGGGCCGAGCAGTACGTC. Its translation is CASSTRRGTSAWAEQYV.

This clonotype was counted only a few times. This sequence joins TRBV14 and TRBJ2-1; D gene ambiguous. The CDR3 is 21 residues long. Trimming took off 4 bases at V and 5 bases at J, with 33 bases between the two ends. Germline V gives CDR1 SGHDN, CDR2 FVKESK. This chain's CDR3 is CASSRRPPGPITPHSNNEQFF. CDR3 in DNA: TGTGCCAGCAGCCGAAGGCCCCCCGGACCAATTACCCCGCATTCCAACAATGAGCAGTTCTTC.

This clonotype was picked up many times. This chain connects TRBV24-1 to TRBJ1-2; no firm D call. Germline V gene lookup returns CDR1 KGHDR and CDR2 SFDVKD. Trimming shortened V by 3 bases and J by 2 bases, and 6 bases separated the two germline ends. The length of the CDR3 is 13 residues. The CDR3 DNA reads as TGTGCCACCAGTGATCCTCACAACTATGGCTACACCTTC. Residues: CATSDPHNYGYTF.

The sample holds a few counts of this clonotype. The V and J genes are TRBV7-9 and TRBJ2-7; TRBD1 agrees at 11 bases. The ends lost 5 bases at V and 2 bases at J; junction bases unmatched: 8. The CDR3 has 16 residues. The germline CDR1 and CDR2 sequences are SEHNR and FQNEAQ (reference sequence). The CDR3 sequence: CASSPPLDRGPYEQYV. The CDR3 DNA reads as TGTGCCAGCAGCCCACCTTTGGACAGGGGGCCCTACGAGCAGTACGTC.

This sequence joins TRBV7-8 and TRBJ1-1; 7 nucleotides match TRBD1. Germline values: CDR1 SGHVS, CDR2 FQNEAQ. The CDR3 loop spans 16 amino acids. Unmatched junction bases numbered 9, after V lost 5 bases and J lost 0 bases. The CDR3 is CASSPWTGQLNTEAFF. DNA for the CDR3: TGTGCCAGCAGCCCATGGACGGGACAGTTGAACACTGAAGCTTTCTTT. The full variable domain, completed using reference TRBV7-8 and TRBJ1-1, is GAGVSQSPRYKVAKRGQDVALRCDPISGHVSLFWYQQALGQGPEFLTYFQNEAQLDKSGLPSDRFFAERPEGSVSTLKIQRTQQEDSAVYLCASSPWTGQLNTEAFFGQGTRLTVV.

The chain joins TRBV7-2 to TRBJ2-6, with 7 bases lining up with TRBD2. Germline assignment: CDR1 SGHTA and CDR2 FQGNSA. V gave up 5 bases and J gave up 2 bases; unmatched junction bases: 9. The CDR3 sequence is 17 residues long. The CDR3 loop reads CASSRMAGVAGANVLTF. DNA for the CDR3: TGTGCCAGCAGCCGGATGGCGGGAGTAGCTGGGGCCAACGTCCTGACTTTC.

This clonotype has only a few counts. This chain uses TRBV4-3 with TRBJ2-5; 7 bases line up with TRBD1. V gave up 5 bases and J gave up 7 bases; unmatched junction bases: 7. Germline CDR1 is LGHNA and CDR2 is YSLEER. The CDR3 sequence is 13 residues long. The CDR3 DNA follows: TGCGCCAGCAGCTCGCGACAGGGAACGACCCAGTACTTC. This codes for CASSSRQGTTQYF.

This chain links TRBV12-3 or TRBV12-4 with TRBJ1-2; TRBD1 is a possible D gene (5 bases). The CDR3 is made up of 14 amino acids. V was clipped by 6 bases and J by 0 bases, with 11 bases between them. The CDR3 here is CASSRYRTNYGYTF. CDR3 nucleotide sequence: TGTGCCAGCAGCCGTTACAGGACTAACTATGGCTACACCTTC.

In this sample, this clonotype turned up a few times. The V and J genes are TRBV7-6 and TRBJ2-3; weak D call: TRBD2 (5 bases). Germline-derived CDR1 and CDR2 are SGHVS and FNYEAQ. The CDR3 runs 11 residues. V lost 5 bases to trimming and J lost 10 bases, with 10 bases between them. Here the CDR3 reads CASSERLSQYF. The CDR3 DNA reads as TGTGCCAGCAGCGAGCGGCTGTCGCAGTATTTT.

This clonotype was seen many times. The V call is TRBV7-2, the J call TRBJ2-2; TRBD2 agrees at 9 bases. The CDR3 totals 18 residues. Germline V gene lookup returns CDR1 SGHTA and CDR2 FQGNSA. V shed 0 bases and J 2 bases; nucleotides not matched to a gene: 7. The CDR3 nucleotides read TGTGCCAGCAGCTTAGCTCGCGCTAGCGGGACCAACACCGGGGAGCTGTTTTTT. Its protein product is CASSLARASGTNTGELFF.

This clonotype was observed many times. The CDR3 DNA follows: TGTGCCAGTAGCCCCGACCCGGACTATGGCTACACCTTC. It encodes CASSPDPDYGYTF. This chain connects TRBV19 to TRBJ1-2; no reliable D call. Trimming removed 6 bases from V and 3 bases from J, with 11 bases in between. Germline V lookup: CDR1 LNHDA, CDR2 SQIVND (reference sequence). CDR3 size: 13 residues.

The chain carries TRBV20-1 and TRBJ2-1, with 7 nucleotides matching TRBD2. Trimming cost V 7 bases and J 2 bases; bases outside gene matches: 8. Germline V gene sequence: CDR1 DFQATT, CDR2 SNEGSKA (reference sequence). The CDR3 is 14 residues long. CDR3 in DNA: TGCAGTGACGTGGCGGGAGTAACCTACAATGAGCAGTTCTTC. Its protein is CSDVAGVTYNEQFF.

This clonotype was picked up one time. CDR3 in DNA: TGTGCCAGCAGCCCAGGGACTAGCGGACGGGAGCAGTTCTTC. It encodes CASSPGTSGREQFF. The chain uses TRBV7-3 and TRBJ2-1; 11 bases map to TRBD2. This CDR3 is 14 amino acids long. Trimming took 5 bases from V and 10 from J; bases not matched to a gene: 7. CDR1 and CDR2 from the germline V gene are SGHTA and FQGTGA.

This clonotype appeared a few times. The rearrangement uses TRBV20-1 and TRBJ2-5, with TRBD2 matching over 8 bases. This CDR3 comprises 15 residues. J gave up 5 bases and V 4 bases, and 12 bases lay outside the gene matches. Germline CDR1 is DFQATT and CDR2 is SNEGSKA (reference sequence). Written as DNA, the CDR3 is TGCAGTGCTACACGGTGGAGCGGGAGCGGGGAGACCCAGTACTTC. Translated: CSATRWSGSGETQYF.

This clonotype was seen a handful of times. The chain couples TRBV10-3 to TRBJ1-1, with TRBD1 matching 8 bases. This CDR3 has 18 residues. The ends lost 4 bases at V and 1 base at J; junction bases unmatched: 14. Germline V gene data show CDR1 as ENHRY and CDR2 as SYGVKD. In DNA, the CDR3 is TGTGCCATCAGTGGGGTTCAGGGGGCGCGTGCTAAGAACACTGAAGCTTTCTTT. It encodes CAISGVQGARAKNTEAFF.

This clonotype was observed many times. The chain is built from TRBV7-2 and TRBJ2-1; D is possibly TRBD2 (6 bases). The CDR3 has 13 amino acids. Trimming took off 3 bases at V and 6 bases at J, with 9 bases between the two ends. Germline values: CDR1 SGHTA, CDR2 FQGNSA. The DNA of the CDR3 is TGTGCCAGCAGCTTTAGCGGTGGCAATGAGCAGTTCTTC. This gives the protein CASSFSGGNEQFF. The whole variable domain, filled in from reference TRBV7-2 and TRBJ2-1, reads GAGVSQSPSNKVTEKGKDVELRCDPISGHTALYWYRQSLGQGLEFLIYFQGNSAPDKSGLPSDRFSAERTGGSVSTLTIQRTQQEDSAVYLCASSFSGGNEQFFGPGTRLTVL.

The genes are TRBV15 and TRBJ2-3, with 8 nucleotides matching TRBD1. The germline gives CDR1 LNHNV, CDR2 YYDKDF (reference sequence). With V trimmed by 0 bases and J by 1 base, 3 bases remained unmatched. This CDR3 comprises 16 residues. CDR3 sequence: CATSRDPGQGTDTQYF. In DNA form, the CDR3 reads TGTGCCACCAGCAGAGATCCGGGACAGGGCACAGATACGCAGTATTTT.

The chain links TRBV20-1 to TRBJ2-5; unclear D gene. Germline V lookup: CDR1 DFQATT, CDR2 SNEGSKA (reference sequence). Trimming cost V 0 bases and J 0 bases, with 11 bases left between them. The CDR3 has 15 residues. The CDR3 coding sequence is TGCAGTGCTAGAGACGATAAACGCTACCAAGAGACCCAGTACTTC. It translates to CSARDDKRYQETQYF.

The CDR3 coding sequence is TGTGCCAGCAGCTTACAACCGGATGGCTACACCTTC. Its translation is CASSLQPDGYTF. The V call is TRBV7-2, the J call TRBJ1-2; no definite D call. The CDR3 sequence is 12 residues long. Deletions cut 2 bases from V and 6 bases from J, with 7 bases between. Germline CDR1 SGHTA, CDR2 FQGNSA.

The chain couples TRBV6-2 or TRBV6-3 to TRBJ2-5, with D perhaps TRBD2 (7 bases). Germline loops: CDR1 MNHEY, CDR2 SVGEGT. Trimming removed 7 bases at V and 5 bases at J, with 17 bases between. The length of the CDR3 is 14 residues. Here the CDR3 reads CASTIRGGVETQYF. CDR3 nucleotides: TGTGCCAGCACCATTAGGGGGGGAGTTGAGACCCAGTACTTC.

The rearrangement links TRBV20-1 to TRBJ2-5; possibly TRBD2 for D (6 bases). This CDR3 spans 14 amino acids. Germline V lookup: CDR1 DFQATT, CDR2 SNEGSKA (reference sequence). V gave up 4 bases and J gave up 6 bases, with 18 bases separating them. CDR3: CSAILGTGMKTQYF. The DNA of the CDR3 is TGCAGTGCTATCCTTGGGACTGGGATGAAGACCCAGTACTTC.

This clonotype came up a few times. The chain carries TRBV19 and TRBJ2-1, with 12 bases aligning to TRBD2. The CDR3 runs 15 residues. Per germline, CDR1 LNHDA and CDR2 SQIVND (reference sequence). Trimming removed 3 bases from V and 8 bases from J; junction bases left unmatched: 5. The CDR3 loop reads CASSMTSGSLDEQFF. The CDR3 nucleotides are TGTGCCAGTAGTATGACTAGCGGGAGTTTGGATGAGCAGTTCTTC.

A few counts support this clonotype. The CDR3 DNA is TGTGCCTGGAGTGTTAACAGGGCCCATGAGCAGTTCTTC. Translated: CAWSVNRAHEQFF. The rearrangement uses TRBV30 and TRBJ2-1; possibly TRBD1 for D (6 bases). Trimming stripped 0 bases from V and 8 bases from J, with 11 bases between. The CDR3 loop spans 13 amino acids. Per the germline V gene, CDR1 is GTSNPN and CDR2 is SVGIG (reference sequence).

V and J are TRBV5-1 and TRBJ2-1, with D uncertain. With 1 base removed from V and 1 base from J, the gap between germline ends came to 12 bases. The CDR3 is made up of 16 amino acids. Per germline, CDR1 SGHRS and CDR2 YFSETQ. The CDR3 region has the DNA TGCGCCAGCAGCTTGTCCCTAACCCTTTCCTACAATGAGCAGTTCTTC. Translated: CASSLSLTLSYNEQFF.